One sample yielded the 4 T cell receptor beta chains listed below, sequenced in a study of T-cell reconstitution after alpha-beta-depleted transplantation in children. The authors prepared the TCRbeta library with unique molecular identifiers. MiXCR was run by TCRdb on the PCR reads, yielding one entry per CDR3 protein. The sample lists approximately 500,000 distinct CDR3 sequences, under 12% occurring once. The sample in question was PBMCs, obtained before TCRalphabeta/CD19-depleted stem cell transplant. The receptor source for this set is a child under 10 years old with inherited bone marrow failure, due to receive a stem cell transplant.

In this sample, this clonotype turned up many times. The CDR3 coding sequence is TGTGCCAGCAGCCCCCTCTCCGGGGCCCCTTACAATGAGCAGTTCTTC. It encodes CASSPLSGAPYNEQFF. The rearrangement uses TRBV7-2 and TRBJ2-1, with D perhaps TRBD1 or TRBD2 (5 bases each). Germline V CDR1 and CDR2: SGHTA, FQGNSA. V gave up 5 bases and J gave up 4 bases, with 18 bases separating them. This CDR3 comprises 16 residues.

This clonotype was seen repeatedly, ten times or more. The chain couples TRBV20-1 to TRBJ2-1; D is ambiguous. CDR3 length: 12 residues. Trimming removed 1 base from V and 6 bases from J, with 7 bases in between. Looked up from germline, CDR1 is DFQATT and CDR2 is SNEGSKA (reference sequence). Here the CDR3 DNA reads TGCAGTGCTAGAGGCAGTCGCAATGAGCAGTTCTTC. Its protein is CSARGSRNEQFF.

Ten or more counts support this clonotype. The chain links TRBV27 to TRBJ1-5, with 7 bases lining up with TRBD1. The trim removed 9 bases at V and 6 bases at J, leaving 5 bases unmatched. The CDR3 sequence is 12 residues long. Germline V CDR1 and CDR2: MNHEY, SMNVEV (reference sequence). DNA for the CDR3: TGTGCCAGGAGGGGGCAGGCTCAGCCCCAGCATTTT. It codes for CARRGQAQPQHF.

As regards this clonotype: A much larger clone differs from this one at a single base, so this may be a read error. The chain is built from TRBV12-3 or TRBV12-4 and TRBJ2-1; no clear D gene. The CDR3 sequence is 15 residues long. The V gene lost 3 bases and the J gene lost 4 bases, with 13 bases spanning the gap. The CDR3 DNA sequence: TGTGCCAGCAGTTTGTTTCCGGTCGGGTACAATGAGCAGTTCTTC. This translates into CASSLFPVGYNEQFF.